One and the same sample provided the 26 T cell receptor beta chains below, sequenced in a study of T-cell memory formation after mild COVID-19. One entry per CDR3 protein, called by TCRdb with MiXCR from the 5' RACE reads. The sample lists some 120,000 distinct CDR3 sequences, about 15% occurring once. The sequencing input was PBMCs or a T cell subset sorted from them (not recorded which). Receptors were obtained from a man between 18 and 29 years old who had mild COVID-19 (a few samples of this study predate the infection). Cell type and time point are not known.

This clonotype has ten or more counts. The rearrangement joins TRBV5-1 to TRBJ2-6; weak D call: TRBD2 (5 bases). The CDR3 spans 13 residues. Germline V lookup: CDR1 SGHRS, CDR2 YFSETQ. The V end was cut by 3 bases, the J end by 12 bases, with 13 bases between. CDR3 nucleotide sequence: TGCGCCAGCAGCTCGTCCTTTGGGAGCGTCCTGACTTTC. It specifies CASSSSFGSVLTF.

This clonotype came up a few times. The CDR3 DNA sequence: TGCGCCAGCAGCTTGGGATGGACATACGAGCAGTACTTC. This sequence encodes CASSLGWTYEQYF. The chain combines TRBV5-1 with TRBJ2-7; a possible D gene is TRBD1 (5 bases). The germline V and J ends were trimmed by 0 bases and 4 bases, with 8 bases remaining between them. Per the germline V gene, CDR1 is SGHRS and CDR2 is YFSETQ. The CDR3 length is 13 residues.

J is TRBJ2-2 and V is TRBV5-1; unclear D gene. The CDR3 is made up of 15 amino acids. The germline gives CDR1 SGHRS, CDR2 YFSETQ. The V gene lost 0 bases and the J gene lost 10 bases, with 16 bases spanning the gap. The CDR3 nucleotides read TGCGCCAGCAGCTTGGAGTATCTGGGCCCATCGGAGCTGTTTTTT. Protein: CASSLEYLGPSELFF.

This clonotype has just a few counts. The gene calls are TRBV12-3 or TRBV12-4 and TRBJ1-1; maybe TRBD1 (5 bases). The V gene lost 7 bases and the J gene lost 5 bases, with 17 bases spanning the gap. This CDR3 spans 14 amino acids. DNA for the CDR3: TGTGCCAGCATCTCAGGGACCATGAGGACTGAAGCTTTCTTT. Translation: CASISGTMRTEAFF.

V is TRBV6-6 and J is TRBJ2-7, with D uncertain. Looked up from germline, CDR1 is MNHNY and CDR2 is SVGAGI (reference sequence). The CDR3 has 15 amino acids. Trimming removed 7 bases from V and 0 bases from J, with 16 bases in between. The CDR3 sequence is CASTKVLSDSYEQYF. The DNA of the CDR3 is TGTGCCAGCACTAAGGTCCTCTCCGACTCCTACGAGCAGTACTTC.

This chain uses TRBV3-1 with TRBJ2-3; 9 bases fit TRBD1. Per the germline V gene, CDR1 is LGHDT and CDR2 is YNNKEL (reference sequence). CDR3 length: 18 amino acids. V dropped 5 bases and J dropped 2; count of bases not matched to a gene: 14. The CDR3: CASSYNSPGQGYTDTQYF. In DNA, the CDR3 is TGTGCCAGCAGCTATAACAGCCCGGGACAGGGATACACAGATACGCAGTATTTT.

The chain is built from TRBV7-2 and TRBJ1-6; D may be TRBD1 (6 bases). The CDR3 spans 15 residues. The ends were cut back, 3 bases at V and 7 bases at J, with 13 bases in the middle. Per the germline V gene, CDR1 is SGHTA and CDR2 is FQGNSA. The CDR3 region is CASSFSGQTNSPLHF. CDR3 coding DNA: TGTGCCAGCAGCTTTTCCGGACAGACGAATTCACCCCTCCACTTT.

In this sample, this clonotype turned up a few times. The J gene is TRBJ2-5, the V gene TRBV7-8; possible D gene TRBD1, 5 bases. CDR1 and CDR2 (germline): SGHVS, FQNEAQ. This CDR3 has 12 residues. The V end lost 5 bases, the J end lost 10 bases, and 14 bases lay between the germline ends. The CDR3 loop is CASSRTRRGQYF. CDR3 nucleotide sequence: TGTGCCAGCAGCCGGACACGAAGGGGCCAGTACTTC.

This chain links TRBV27 with TRBJ2-4, with 9 bases identical to TRBD2. V shed 2 bases and J 8 bases; nucleotides not matched to a gene: 16. The CDR3 totals 18 residues. Germline V lookup: CDR1 MNHEY, CDR2 SMNVEV (reference sequence). CDR3 bases: TGTGCCAGCAGTTTACGAATCGGGCGGGGGGGTCTTGTCGACATTCAGTACTTC. It yields the protein CASSLRIGRGGLVDIQYF.

The genes are TRBV7-2 and TRBJ2-7; no reliable D call. The V and J ends lost 2 bases and 0 bases respectively, with 11 bases between them. The CDR3 spans 15 residues. CDR1 is SGHTA and CDR2 is FQGNSA in the germline V gene. The CDR3 region has the DNA TGTGCCAGCAGCTTACAGGCCGGCGGCTCCTACGAGCAGTACGTC. Translating gives CASSLQAGGSYEQYV.

The V and J genes are TRBV5-1 and TRBJ1-5; the D is unclear. CDR3 size: 14 residues. The germline CDR1 and CDR2 sequences are SGHRS and YFSETQ. V gave up 0 bases and J gave up 2 bases, with 6 bases separating them. This CDR3 is CASSLGEGNQPQHF. The CDR3 DNA reads TGCGCCAGCAGCTTGGGGGAAGGCAATCAGCCCCAGCATTTT. The whole variable domain, remainder taken from reference TRBV5-1 and TRBJ1-5, is KAGVTQTPRYLIKTRGQQVTLSCSPISGHRSVSWYQQTPGQGLQFLFEYFSETQRNKGNFPGRFSGRQFSNSRSEMNVSTLELGDSALYLCASSLGEGNQPQHFGDGTRLSIL.

The sample holds a few counts of this clonotype. The chain couples TRBV6-2 or TRBV6-3 to TRBJ2-7; TRBD2 might be the D (6 bases). There are 14 residues in the CDR3. CDR1 and CDR2 (germline): MNHEY, SVGEGT. The V end was cut by 6 bases, the J end by 1 base, with 13 bases between. CDR3 protein: CASRLAELSYEQYF. The CDR3 DNA follows: TGTGCCAGCAGGTTAGCGGAGTTATCCTACGAGCAGTACTTC.

This clonotype was observed a few times. The DNA is omitted, as the CDR3 cannot be located on it reliably, and the CDR3 follows TCRdb's listing. The rearrangement links TRBV3-2 to TRBJ2-2; the table names TRBD2, a call not compared with the DNA. TRBV3-2 is labeled a pseudogene. The CDR3 numbers 16 amino acids, ends counted. The CDR3 loop is CASSQVRGIVPGSCFF.

The chain has TRBV7-2 and TRBJ1-6; TRBD1 aligns across 9 bases. CDR1 SGHTA and CDR2 FQGNSA come from the germline V gene. The length of the CDR3 is 16 residues. V was clipped by 5 bases and J by 5 bases; unmatched bases: 7. The CDR3 nucleotides are TGTGCCAGCAGCCCTCCCGGGACAGGGAATAATTCACCCCTCCACTTT. Encoded protein: CASSPPGTGNNSPLHF. The full variable domain, completed using reference TRBV7-2 and TRBJ1-6, is GAGVSQSPSNKVTEKGKDVELRCDPISGHTALYWYRQSLGQGLEFLIYFQGNSAPDKSGLPSDRFSAERTGGSVSTLTIQRTQQEDSAVYLCASSPPGTGNNSPLHFGNGTRLTVT.

There are a few counts of this clonotype. The CDR3, as DNA: TGCAGTGCTAGAGGTTTTGGCTACGAGCAGTACGTC. Its protein product is CSARGFGYEQYV. The chain has TRBV20-1 and TRBJ2-7; the D is unclear. The germline CDR1 and CDR2 sequences are DFQATT and SNEGSKA (reference sequence). The V end lost 1 base, the J end lost 3 bases, and 7 bases lay between the germline ends. This CDR3 spans 12 amino acids.

This clonotype has only a few counts. The chain combines TRBV7-2 with TRBJ2-2; maybe TRBD2 (6 bases). The germline CDR1 and CDR2 sequences are SGHTA and FQGNSA. CDR3 length equals 15 residues. Trimming removed 3 bases at V and 5 bases at J, with 13 bases between. For the CDR3, the DNA is TGTGCCAGCAGCTTCGGGGGAAGGGTAACCGGGGAGCTGTTTTTT. Translated: CASSFGGRVTGELFF.

The chain recombines TRBV7-2 with TRBJ2-7; no clear D. This CDR3 comprises 13 residues. Trimming took off 5 bases at V and 5 bases at J, with 13 bases between the two ends. From germline, CDR1 is SGHTA and CDR2 FQGNSA. CDR3 DNA sequence: TGTGCCAGCAGCCTCAGTCCGGACCACGAGCAGTACGTC. It specifies CASSLSPDHEQYV.

The chain uses TRBV20-1 and TRBJ1-4; D not resolved. From germline, CDR1 is DFQATT and CDR2 SNEGSKA (reference sequence). The CDR3 is 13 amino acids. V lost 2 bases and J lost 2, with 6 bases in between. The CDR3: CSARTQTNEKLFF. Written as DNA, the CDR3 is TGCAGTGCTAGAACCCAGACTAATGAAAAACTGTTTTTT.

The chain recombines TRBV20-1 with TRBJ2-3; perhaps TRBD1 as D (5 bases). V gave up 6 bases and J gave up 6 bases, with 16 bases separating them. Germline V lookup: CDR1 DFQATT, CDR2 SNEGSKA (reference sequence). This CDR3 is 13 amino acids long. The CDR3 loop reads CSATPPHRDTQYF. CDR3 DNA: TGCAGTGCCACCCCCCCTCACAGGGATACGCAGTATTTT.

This clonotype was seen once. V and J are TRBV28 and TRBJ1-5, with D unclear. Germline CDR1 MDHEN, CDR2 SYDVKM. The CDR3 spans 13 residues. V was shortened by 6 bases and J by 7 bases, with 13 bases between the two germline ends. The DNA for the CDR3 is TGTGCCAGCAGCCCCGGCTCTGGACAGCCCCAGCATTTT. It yields the protein CASSPGSGQPQHF.

The J gene is TRBJ2-3, the V gene TRBV5-1; D unresolved. This CDR3 has 15 residues. The germline V gene has CDR1 SGHRS and CDR2 YFSETQ. Between the trimmed V and J ends, which lost 0 bases and 2 bases, there was a span of 10 bases. The CDR3 protein is CASSLAAPPTDTQYF. In nucleotides, the CDR3 is TGCGCCAGCAGCTTGGCGGCACCTCCCACAGATACGCAGTATTTT.

There are a few counts of this clonotype. This rearrangement joins TRBV24-1 to TRBJ1-2; D might be TRBD1 (6 bases). V lost 4 bases to trimming and J lost 2 bases, with 10 bases between them. Germline V lookup: CDR1 KGHDR, CDR2 SFDVKD. The CDR3 runs 14 residues. The CDR3 nucleotides read TGTGCCACCAGTGACCCCGGACAGAACTATGGCTACACCTTC. Amino acids: CATSDPGQNYGYTF.

This clonotype has just a few counts. The CDR3 loop is CASSYSVRGSYEQYF. Here the CDR3 DNA reads TGTGCCAGCAGTTACTCTGTACGGGGCTCCTACGAGCAGTACTTC. The chain couples TRBV6-5 to TRBJ2-7; a possible D gene is TRBD2 (5 bases). The V gene lost 0 bases and the J gene lost 0 bases, with 9 bases spanning the gap. The germline V gene encodes CDR1 MNHEY and CDR2 SVGAGI. The CDR3 loop spans 15 amino acids.

The rearrangement joins TRBV5-1 to TRBJ2-6, with D tentatively TRBD1 (6 bases). With 6 bases removed from V and 1 base from J, the gap between germline ends came to 8 bases. Germline V gene sequence: CDR1 SGHRS, CDR2 YFSETQ. This CDR3 region has 14 residues. The CDR3: CASTGQSGANVLTF. The CDR3 region has the DNA TGCGCCAGCACGGGACAATCTGGGGCCAACGTCCTGACTTTC.

This clonotype turned up a few times. The rearrangement links TRBV7-8 to TRBJ2-7, with a possible D match to TRBD2 (6 bases). CDR1 and CDR2 (germline): SGHVS, FQNEAQ. CDR3 length: 13 amino acids. The V gene lost 3 bases and the J gene lost 7 bases, with 13 bases spanning the gap. CDR3 bases: TGTGCCAGCAGCTTGCGGCGGGATGGGGAGCAGTACGTC. This codes for CASSLRRDGEQYV.

This clonotype was recorded many times. The V call is TRBV20-1, the J call TRBJ2-5; 10 nucleotides line up with TRBD2. V lost 0 bases to trimming and J lost 6 bases; unmatched junction nucleotides: 7. Looked up from germline, CDR1 is DFQATT and CDR2 is SNEGSKA (reference sequence). There are 15 residues in the CDR3. CDR3 in amino acids: CSARDFRTSGKTQYF. The CDR3, as DNA: TGCAGTGCTAGAGATTTCAGGACTAGCGGAAAGACCCAGTACTTC.